The next 9 T cell receptor beta chains were all read from a single sample in a study of blood T cell repertoires in COVID-19. The method was immunoSEQ multiplex PCR; TCRdb's version includes in-frame clones alone and lacks a portion of them. Of a few hundred thousand clones listed, 80% to 90% were seen once; the top ten hold roughly 1.2%. Material: peripheral blood. Source of these receptors: a woman between 45 and 60 years old with acute or convalescent COVID-19.

A note on this clone: At the DNA level, this CDR3 is encoded by other sequences in the same sample as well. The chain carries TRBV24-1 and TRBJ1-2; the match to TRBD1 covers 10 bases. V was pared by 3 bases and J by 6 bases, with 3 bases of the junction left unmatched. Germline loops: CDR1 KGHDR, CDR2 SFDVKD. The CDR3 totals 14 residues. This CDR3 is CATSDPGTGDGYTF. The DNA of the CDR3 is TGTGCCACCAGTGATCCCGGGACAGGGGATGGCTACACCTTC.

The CDR3 nucleotides read TGTGCCTGGGGTAGCGGGGGAGCTGGAGATACGCAGTATTTT. Translation: CAWGSGGAGDTQYF. The V gene is TRBV30, the J gene TRBJ2-3; 9 bases are a match to TRBD2. CDR3 size: 14 residues. The germline V gene encodes CDR1 GTSNPN and CDR2 SVGIG (reference sequence). The V gene end was trimmed by 5 bases and the J gene end by 5 bases; junction bases not matched to a gene: 8.

This clone was seen more than once but under ten times. The chain links TRBV6-5 to TRBJ2-2; perhaps TRBD1 as D (5 bases). CDR1 is MNHEY and CDR2 is SVGAGI in the germline V gene. The CDR3 has 15 amino acids. Trimming removed 7 bases from V and 0 bases from J, with 12 bases in between. In DNA, the CDR3 is TGTGCCAGCACCCCCAGGGTCCCGAACACCGGGGAGCTGTTTTTT. It is translated as CASTPRVPNTGELFF.

The rearrangement uses TRBV6-5 and TRBJ1-1, with 8 positions matching TRBD1. V shed 6 bases and J 5 bases; nucleotides not matched to a gene: 8. The CDR3 consists of 14 residues. Germline lookup yields CDR1 MNHEY and CDR2 SVGAGI. Here the CDR3 DNA reads TGTGCCAGCAGCCTTCAGGGGGCTTGGACTGAAGCTTTCTTT. Translating it yields CASSLQGAWTEAFF.

The J gene is TRBJ1-1, the V gene TRBV7-9; D uncertain. Trimming stripped 4 bases from V and 5 bases from J, with 14 bases between. CDR1 and CDR2 from the germline V gene are SEHNR and FQNEAQ (reference sequence). The length of the CDR3 is 14 residues. This CDR3 reads CASSSGLFRTEAFF. The CDR3, as DNA: TGTGCCAGCAGCTCTGGGCTGTTCAGGACTGAAGCTTTCTTT.

V and J are TRBV6-6 and TRBJ1-3, with D possibly TRBD1 on 6 matching bases. Germline-derived CDR1 and CDR2 are MNHNY and SVGAGI (reference sequence). This CDR3 region has 12 residues. The CDR3 reads CGGGGPGNTIYF. In nucleotides, the CDR3 is TGTGGCGGTGGGGGCCCGGGAAACACCATATATTTT.

The rearrangement links TRBV5-1 to TRBJ2-5; 11 bases are a match to TRBD2. The trim removed 0 bases at V and 4 bases at J, leaving 5 bases unmatched. Germline CDR1 is SGHRS and CDR2 is YFSETQ. CDR3 length: 16 residues. The CDR3 sequence: CASSLETSGSLETQYF. DNA of the CDR3: TGCGCCAGCAGCTTGGAAACTAGCGGGAGTTTAGAGACCCAGTACTTC.

This chain connects TRBV9 to TRBJ2-5, with TRBD1 matching 12 bases. Per germline, CDR1 SGDLS and CDR2 YYNGEE. The CDR3 contains 18 residues. The trim removed 3 bases at V and 8 bases at J, leaving 17 bases unmatched. The DNA for the CDR3 is TGTGCCAGCAGCGGCTACTCCGGGACAGGGGGCGAAAGGTCAACCCAGTACTTC. Translation: CASSGYSGTGGERSTQYF.

This sequence joins TRBV4-3 and TRBJ2-7, with a tentative D call TRBD1 (5 bases). CDR3 length: 13 residues. The V gene lost 3 bases and the J gene lost 2 bases, with 8 bases spanning the gap. Looked up from germline, CDR1 is LGHNA and CDR2 is YSLEER. The CDR3 coding sequence is TGCGCCAGCAGCCAGGGGCTACCCTACGAGCAGTACTTC. It encodes CASSQGLPYEQYF.